Listed below are T cell receptor beta chains from one sample, sequenced in a study of T cells in Graves' hyperthyroidism and ophthalmopathy. TCRdb processed the multiplex PCR reads anew with MiXCR; each CDR3 protein has one entry. In the table there are approximately 200,000 distinct CDR3 sequences, around 18% of which are singletons. Material: blood. The receptors here all came from a man aged 35-49 years with Graves' hyperthyroidism. CDR3s include the opening cysteine and the closing phenylalanine or tryptophan. The order of the fields is J gene, clone size, V gene, D gene, CDR3 DNA, CDR3 protein. The D gene is left open where the match is weak. Some rows have no size entry. The others give once, few or many, or a class for an expanded clone.

TRBJ1-5 many TRBV6-2/TRBV6-3 NA TGTGCCAGCAGTTACGGTAGTCAGCCCCAGCATTTT CASSYGSQPQHF
TRBJ2-3 few TRBV2 NA TGTGCCAGCAACCAGGACTCCCAGAGCACAGATACGCAGTATTTT CASNQDSQSTDTQYF
TRBJ1-4 NA TRBV30 NA TGTGCCTGGAGTGTACCCGGGACCTCAACTAATGAAAAACTGTTTTTT CAWSVPGTSTNEKLFF
TRBJ1-1 many TRBV18 NA TGTGCCAGCTCACCACCATCCACAGCGAACACTGAAGCTTTCTTT CASSPPSTANTEAFF
TRBJ2-4 many TRBV30 NA TGTGCCTGGAGGGATTCTGGAAACATTCAGTACTTC CAWRDSGNIQYF
TRBJ2-7 many TRBV6-1 NA TGTGCCAGCACCCAGGGTATGGGTTTCCAAATGCAGTACTTC CASTQGMGFQMQYF
TRBJ1-4 many TRBV18 NA TGTGCCAGCTCACCTCGAGAGGTATCGGGTGAAAAACTGTTTTTT CASSPREVSGEKLFF
TRBJ2-4 many TRBV20-1 TRBD1 TGCAGTGCTATCCCATCGGACAGGGAAGTAGCCAAAAACATTCAGTACTTC CSAIPSDREVAKNIQYF
TRBJ1-4 many TRBV6-9 NA TGTGCCAGCAGTTATATGGGGGATAATGAAAAACTGTTTTTT CASSYMGDNEKLFF
TRBJ1-5 few TRBV18 NA TGTGCCAGTTCGCCTGATGACAATCAGCCCCAGCATTTT CASSPDDNQPQHF
TRBJ2-7 many TRBV5-1 NA TGCGCCAGCAGCTTGGCCGGTTCGAGACCCGAATACGAGCAGTACTTC CASSLAGSRPEYEQYF
TRBJ1-5 few TRBV5-1 TRBD1 TGCGCCAGCAGCTCTCAGGGGACAGCCGGGGAGACCCAGCATTTT CASSSQGTAGETQHF
TRBJ1-5 few TRBV7-8 NA TGTGCCAGCAGCTTAACCCCACCAGCGGGGGGGCTCGGAGATACGCAGCATTTT CASSLTPPAGGLGDTQHF
TRBJ2-3 many TRBV20-1 TRBD1 TGCAGTGCTAGGGATCAGGGGGCCGGAGATACGCAGTATTTT CSARDQGAGDTQYF
TRBJ1-5 many TRBV20-1 NA TGCAGTGGAGGGGAGGGAAGCAATCAGCCCCAGCATTTT CSGGEGSNQPQHF
TRBJ2-1 NA TRBV5-4 NA TGTGCCAGCAGCTCCCCGACAGACAATGAGCAGTTCTTC CASSSPTDNEQFF
TRBJ1-2 NA TRBV7-9 NA TGTGCCAGCAGCTTAGAGGCTCCTAACTATGGCTACACCTTC CASSLEAPNYGYTF
TRBJ2-5 few TRBV4-2 NA TGTGCCAGCAGCCAGGTTTCGGGCAGAGAGACCCAGTACTTC CASSQVSGRETQYF
TRBJ1-4 many TRBV20-1 NA TGCAGTGCCCTTTCGCCGATTAATGAAAAACTGTTTTTT CSALSPINEKLFF
TRBJ2-5 NA TRBV4-2 TRBD1 TGTGCCAGCAGCCAAGAAAAGGACAGGGGGCTGGAGACCCAGTACTTC CASSQEKDRGLETQYF
TRBJ2-5 many TRBV2 NA TGTGCCAGCAGTGAAGTCGGAGAGAATCAGTACTTC CASSEVGENQYF
TRBJ2-1 many TRBV20-1 TRBD1 TGCACCTCACAGGGGTTTCTTTACAATGAGCAGTTCTTC CTSQGFLYNEQFF
TRBJ2-1 NA TRBV20-1 TRBD2 TGCAGTGCCCTCGGGACTAGCGGGGTCGCCTACAATGAGCAGTTCTTC CSALGTSGVAYNEQFF